The 5 T cell receptor beta chains in this list originate from one sample, sequenced in a study of spatial heterogeneity in lung cancer. TCRdb re-called the 5' RACE reads with MiXCR, one entry per CDR3 protein. The sample has fewer than 6,000 distinct CDR3 sequences, about a third seen once. Broader study findings: Tumoral mutation counts were tracked by counts of expanded intratumoral alpha and beta TCRs.

The antigens these receptors bind are not known. Specified time point: sample taken at primary tumor resection. The starting material was lung tumor tissue, obtained at surgery. These receptors came from a male donor with early-stage non-small cell lung cancer.

J is TRBJ2-5 and V is TRBV12-3 or TRBV12-4, with 11 nucleotides matching TRBD1. V was clipped by 5 bases and J by 4 bases; unmatched bases: 3. CDR3 size: 14 residues. CDR3 amino acids: CASSLGTGGETQYF. CDR3 DNA sequence: TGTGCCAGCAGTCTCGGGACAGGGGGAGAGACCCAGTACTTC.

Within the sample, this clonotype is medium-sized. This chain joins TRBV7-3 and TRBJ2-3, with TRBD2 matching over 10 bases. The CDR3 loop spans 14 amino acids. V was clipped by 4 bases and J by 4 bases; unmatched bases: 2. Per the germline V gene, CDR1 is SGHTA and CDR2 is FQGTGA. The DNA for the CDR3 is TGTGCCAGCAGCTCAGCGGGAGGGGCAGATACGCAGTATTTT. This gives the protein CASSSAGGADTQYF.

This chain links TRBV12-3 or TRBV12-4 with TRBJ1-1; TRBD1 aligns across 8 bases. The CDR3 sequence is 16 residues long. V dropped 6 bases and J dropped 3; count of bases not matched to a gene: 12. CDR3 sequence (DNA): TGTGCCAGCAGCAGACAGGGGTTGAGCCCGGACACTGAAGCTTTCTTT. Protein product: CASSRQGLSPDTEAFF.

The rearrangement joins TRBV29-1 to TRBJ2-3; D is undetermined. V lost 2 bases to trimming and J lost 2 bases, with 11 bases between them. Germline CDR1 and CDR2: SQVTM and ANQGSEA. The CDR3 covers 14 residues. The CDR3 region is CSVELGSPTDTQYF. The CDR3 DNA is TGCAGCGTTGAATTGGGCAGCCCCACAGATACGCAGTATTTT.

By share, this clonotype ranks as medium-sized (0.01 to 0.1%). The chain has TRBV19 and TRBJ1-1; weak D call: TRBD1 (5 bases). Germline values: CDR1 LNHDA, CDR2 SQIVND (reference sequence). Trimming removed 6 bases from V and 4 bases from J, with 12 bases in between. CDR3 size: 13 residues. The CDR3: CASRRQQGTEAFF. DNA of the CDR3: TGTGCCAGTAGGAGACAGCAGGGCACTGAAGCTTTCTTT. The full variable domain, completed using reference TRBV19 and TRBJ1-1, is DGGITQSPKYLFRKEGQNVTLSCEQNLNHDAMYWYRQDPGQGLRLIYYSQIVNDFQKGDIAEGYSVSREKKESFPLTVTSAQKNPTAFYLCASRRQQGTEAFFGQGTRLTVV.